This T cell receptor (beta chain) was found in a study of T-cell memory formation after mild COVID-19. In this sample, this clonotype turned up many times. Its target is not known. Each CDR3 protein gets one entry after TCRdb re-called the 5' RACE reads with MiXCR. The table lists some 450,000 distinct CDR3 sequences, 20% of them singletons. Study-wide results and limits: The study detected some responding clones in pre-infection memory, suggesting cross-reactive memory joined.

Trimming took 5 bases from V and 6 from J, leaving 15 bases between them. Germline V gene sequence: CDR1 SGHTA, CDR2 FQGNSA. The length of the CDR3 is 14 residues. The chain employs TRBV7-2 and TRBJ2-3, with D possibly being TRBD1 (8 bases). The receptor's source is an adult woman who had mild COVID-19 (a few samples of this study predate the infection). Cell type and time point are not known. The specimen was PBMCs or a T cell subset sorted from them (not recorded which). The CDR3 loop reads CASSLTGGGDTQYF. The CDR3 coding sequence is TGTGCCAGCAGCCTAACAGGGGGAGGGGATACGCAGTATTTT.